The present TCR beta chain was sequenced within a study of T cells expressing NK-cell markers. TCRdb re-called the 5' RACE reads and gives one entry per CDR3 protein, without DNA. This repertoire comprises approximately 150,000 distinct CDR3 sequences; its ten largest clones make up approximately 17%. Germline assignment: CDR1 LGHDT and CDR2 YNNKEL (reference sequence). This CDR3 has 13 residues. Material: blood T cells: a sorted CD56 or NKG2C T cell subset, CD4+ or CD8+ T cells, or bulk PBMC T cells (not recorded which). This clonotype was sampled from a woman between 18 and 70 years old in good health. The V call is TRBV3-1, the J call TRBJ2-7; TCRdb's D gene call, TRBD1, goes unchecked for lack of DNA. CDR3 sequence: CASSGQGFGEQYF.